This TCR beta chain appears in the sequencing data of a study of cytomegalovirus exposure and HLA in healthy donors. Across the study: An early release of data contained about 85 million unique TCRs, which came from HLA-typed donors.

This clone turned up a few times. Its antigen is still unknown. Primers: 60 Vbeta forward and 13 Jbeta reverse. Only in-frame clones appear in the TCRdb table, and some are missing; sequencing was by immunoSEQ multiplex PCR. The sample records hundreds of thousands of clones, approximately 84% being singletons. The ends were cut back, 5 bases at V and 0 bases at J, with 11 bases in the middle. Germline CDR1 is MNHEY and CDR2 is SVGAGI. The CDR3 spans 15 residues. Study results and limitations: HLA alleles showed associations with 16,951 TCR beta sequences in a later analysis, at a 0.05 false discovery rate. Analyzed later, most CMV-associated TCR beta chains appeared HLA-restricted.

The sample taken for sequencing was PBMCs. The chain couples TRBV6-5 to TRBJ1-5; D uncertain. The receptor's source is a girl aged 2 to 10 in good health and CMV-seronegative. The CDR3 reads CASSPKTGSNQPQHF. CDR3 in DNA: TGTGCCAGCAGTCCCAAGACGGGTAGCAATCAGCCCCAGCATTTT.